This T cell receptor beta chain comes out of a study of response to subunit inactivated influenza vaccine. Notes on the study in general: New T cells are recruited in small numbers by each seasonal influenza vaccination, according to the authors' suggestion.

TCRdb re-called the RT-PCR reads through MiXCR, storing one row per CDR3 protein. The sample has about 190,000 distinct CDR3 sequences, 14% seen once. Germline assignment: CDR1 MGHDK and CDR2 SYGVNS. The ends lost 5 bases at V and 5 bases at J; junction bases unmatched: 6. The CDR3 has 15 residues. As for this clonotype: What it binds is not known.

The gene calls are TRBV25-1 and TRBJ2-5; TRBD2 aligns across 12 bases. The clonotype originates from a man in his forties or fifties who received an inactivated influenza vaccine. This sample comprised CD8+ T cells sorted from PBMCs, obtained 4 to 6 days after vaccination. Here the CDR3 DNA reads TGTGCCAGCAGTTTTGGGACTAGCGGGTTGGAGACCCAGTACTTC. It is translated as CASSFGTSGLETQYF.